This TCR beta chain appears in the sequencing data of a study of OX40 agonist ivuxolimab in advanced cancers. Overall study context: Mean age around 64 years, range about 20 to 85; roughly 82% male.

Sequenced by immunoSEQ multiplex PCR; TCRdb stores in-frame clones only, minus some. The sample has some 100,000 clones; around 94% are singletons. The CDR3 loop spans 15 amino acids. V was pared by 6 bases and J by 0 bases, with 15 bases between. The germline CDR1 and CDR2 sequences are MNHEY and SMNVEV (reference sequence). The chain carries TRBV27 and TRBJ2-7, with a tentative D call TRBD2 (6 bases). Source: CD4+ or CD8+ T cells sorted from blood, taken in a trial of the OX40 agonist ivuxolimab. The receptor was derived from an adult with an advanced solid tumor such as melanoma, head and neck, liver or kidney cancer. This CDR3 reads CASRDKPGLSYEQYF. The CDR3 coding sequence is TGTGCCAGCAGGGATAAGCCGGGACTCTCCTACGAGCAGTACTTC.